Reported below is one T cell receptor (beta chain). The target of this receptor is not known. The record has no base qualities; no much larger clone is one base away. The junction carries 12 bases between V and J, which are trimmed by 2 bases and 5 bases respectively. Looking up the germline V gene yields CDR1 SQVTM and CDR2 ANQGSEA. Taken from cysteine to phenylalanine, the CDR3 has 14 residues. Just CDR3 DNA is preserved here, 42 bases in frame from base 1. Blood samples were collected up to 4 times in the first month after transplant and then at least monthly when available. This sample is part of a study of graft-versus-host responses after intestinal transplantation (TCRdb year 2021). Regarding the research as a whole: Multivisceral, liver-intestinal, or isolated intestinal transplants were received by the recipients. Anti-thymocyte globulin induction was given to all recipients, followed by maintenance tacrolimus and steroids for approximately 3 years. Graft-versus-host and host-versus-graft alloreactive T cell clones were tracked in the graft, circulation and bone marrow after intestinal transplantation using bulk TCR-beta CDR3 sequencing. To identify alloreactive clones, pre-transplant mixed lymphocyte reaction products were sequenced and compared with unstimulated pre-transplant donor and recipient T cells. A cohort of about 26 intestinal transplant recipients, including one retransplant, was enrolled, and a few patients lacking pretransplant specimens were excluded. A peak of at least 4% donor T cells among recipient peripheral blood mononuclear cells was the definition used for donor T cell macrochimerism. Rather than being sequenced by the commercial service, samples from a few later patients were sequenced in-house on an Illumina MiSeq and processed with MiXCR. Overall study results and their limits: Conclusions were limited by the relatively low number and heterogeneity of intestinal transplant patients. Patients with donor T cell macrochimerism had high GvH to HvG T cell clonal ratios in their allografts. GvH clones turned up in recipient bone marrow, with some appearing earlier in ileal mucosa or blood, a pattern consistent with an intestinal mucosal origin. Peak levels of circulating GvH clones were associated with declines in HvG clones early after transplant.

Library generation was performed with the immunoSEQ multiplex PCR assay. High-throughput TCR-beta CDR3 sequencing of genomic DNA from most patients was performed by Adaptive Biotechnologies. Per the original workflow: TCR sequencing data for some 19 patients were retrieved from Adaptive's ImmunoSEQ software; a few other patients were processed with MiXCR and VDJtools. CDR3 nucleotide sequences shared by donor and recipient were removed because the origin of these sequences could not be assigned. Alloreactive clones required at least 2-fold expansion over unstimulated cells and minimum CFSE-low frequency of 0.002% (template counts) or 0.001% (read counts). Mappable clones were those detected in sequenced pre-transplant spleen, lymph node, or MLR CFSE-low populations of the donor or recipient. The cumulative frequency of alloreactive clones was calculated as a percentage of all sequences, weighted by copy number. TCRdb provides this immuneACCESS table in a form limited to in-frame rearrangements. Some clones are lacking; in checked studies, under half of them reflect an unresolved V gene, and why the rest are absent is not known. The V and J calls and the clone size are those of that table, but D and trimming were determined from the DNA. This sample lists some 27,000 clones; around 94% were detected once. The ten largest clonotypes hold 0.82% of the sample.

This receptor was identified in a human patient who received an intestinal transplant, so some T cells may come from the graft donor. The sequences come from PBMCs, collected just over 29 days after intestinal transplant. The rearrangement combines TRBV29-1 with TRBJ2-2; the D assignment is uncertain and may be TRBD1 or TRBD2, with 5 bases supporting each. The CDR3 loop reads CSVEKGDPTGELFF. The sequenced DNA: TGCAGCGTTGAAAAAGGGGACCCAACCGGGGAGCTGTTTTTT.